This T cell receptor (beta chain) stems from a study of cytomegalovirus exposure and HLA in healthy donors. Study outcomes and limitations: Confirmation in vitro established that three CMV-associated chains were specific for CMV antigens. Data from an earlier analysis indicated that most TCR beta V segments were productive either about 90% or about 30% of the time.

As for this clone: Its antigen is not identified.

Germline V gene sequence: CDR1 MGHRA, CDR2 YSYEKL. V was clipped by 1 base and J by 7 bases; unmatched bases: 5. The length of the CDR3 is 16 residues. The PCR ran on 60 Vbeta and 13 Jbeta primers. Clones were sequenced by immunoSEQ multiplex PCR, and TCRdb holds only the in-frame ones, with some missing. In the table there are 130,000 to 150,000 clones, about 74% of which are singletons. The specimen sequenced was PBMCs. The chain uses TRBV4-1 and TRBJ2-1; 12 bases fit TRBD2. This receptor was identified in a man aged 40-55 years in good health and CMV-seropositive. Here the CDR3 DNA reads TGCGCCAGCAGCCAAGGAGAACTAGCGGGAGGTAATGAGCAGTTCTTC. It specifies CASSQGELAGGNEQFF.